This TCR beta chain was found in a study of T cell repertoires in cytomegalovirus infection. Study in general: Selection of CMV epitopes for the study included recently identified HLA-C-restricted and well-studied HLA-B-restricted ones. General study findings and limits: CMV-specific HLA-C-restricted TCR beta clonotypes dominated the ex vivo response.

TCRdb re-analysed the reads in MiXCR, keeping a single row per CDR3 protein. The data show 640,000 or so distinct CDR3 sequences, roughly a third seen once. About this clonotype: The antigen is unknown.

The germline V gene encodes CDR1 KGHSH and CDR2 LQKENI. Trimming cost V 6 bases and J 10 bases, with 17 bases left between them. The CDR3 extends over 13 amino acids. The gene calls are TRBV18 and TRBJ2-3; perhaps D is TRBD1 or TRBD2 (5 bases each). The receptor comes from a human donor in good health (CMV status not recorded). Some clones in this sample may be carry-over from other donors' samples. The sequencing used cultured PBMCs, collected from culture after CMV antigen stimulation. The CDR3: CASSPRGAEPQYF. The CDR3 DNA sequence: TGTGCCAGCTCCCCTCGGGGCGCCGAGCCGCAGTATTTT.